The clone carrying this T cell receptor beta chain was observed a few times. This CDR3 has 14 residues. Germline lookup yields CDR1 MDHEN and CDR2 SYDVKM. Trimming removed 3 bases from V and 9 bases from J; junction bases left unmatched: 8. TCRdb itself ran the RT-PCR reads through MiXCR, one entry per CDR3 protein. This table has approximately 730,000 distinct CDR3 sequences, 14% appearing once. This record belongs to a study of response to subunit inactivated influenza vaccine. The sequence derives from a man over 45 who received an inactivated influenza vaccine. Sequenced material: PBMCs from blood, taken 14 to 15 days before vaccination. The gene calls are TRBV28 and TRBJ1-2; 9 bases map to TRBD1. This CDR3 is CASSFGGQGMSYTF. The DNA of the CDR3 is TGTGCCAGCAGTTTCGGTGGACAGGGGATGAGCTACACCTTC.